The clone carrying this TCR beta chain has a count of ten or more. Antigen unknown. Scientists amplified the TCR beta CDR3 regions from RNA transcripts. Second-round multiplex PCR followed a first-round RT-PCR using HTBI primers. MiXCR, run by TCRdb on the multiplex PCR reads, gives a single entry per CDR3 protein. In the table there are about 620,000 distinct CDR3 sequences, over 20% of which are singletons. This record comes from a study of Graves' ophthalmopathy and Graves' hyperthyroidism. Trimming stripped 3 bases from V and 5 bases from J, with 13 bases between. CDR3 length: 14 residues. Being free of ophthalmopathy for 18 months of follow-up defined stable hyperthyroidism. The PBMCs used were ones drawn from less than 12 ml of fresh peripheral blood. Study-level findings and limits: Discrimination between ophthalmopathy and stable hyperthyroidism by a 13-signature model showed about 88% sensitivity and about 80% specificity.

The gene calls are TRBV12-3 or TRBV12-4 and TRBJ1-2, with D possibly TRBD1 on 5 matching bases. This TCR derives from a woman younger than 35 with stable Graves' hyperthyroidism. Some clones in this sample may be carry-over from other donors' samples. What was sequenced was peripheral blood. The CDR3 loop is CASSLRGMSYGYTF. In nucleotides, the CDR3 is TGTGCCAGCAGTTTGAGGGGAATGAGTTATGGCTACACCTTC.